Following are 14 T cell receptor beta chains from one sample sequenced in a study of human T cells and chemical hapten exposure. TCRdb reprocessed the RACE reads with MiXCR, giving one entry per CDR3 protein. The table records tens of thousands of distinct CDR3 sequences, 9.6% of them present only once. Time point meaning: pre-sensitization, week 0. Treatment meaning: therapeutic diphenylcyclopropenone sensitization with weekly scalp DPC. The material was whole blood, obtained in connection with sensitization to the hapten diphenylcyclopropenone (DPC). Receptors were obtained from a woman in her thirties or forties with alopecia areata. Some clones in this sample may be carry-over from other donors' samples.

The chain recombines TRBV6-5 with TRBJ2-2, with 7 bases fitting TRBD1. The CDR3 consists of 17 residues. With V trimmed by 2 bases and J by 4 bases, 10 bases remained unmatched. Germline V gene sequence: CDR1 MNHEY, CDR2 SVGAGI. This CDR3 reads CASSYITGELVTGELFF. The CDR3 bases are TGTGCCAGCAGTTACATCACAGGGGAATTGGTCACCGGGGAGCTGTTTTTT.

At least ten counts were recorded for this clonotype. The gene calls are TRBV24-1 and TRBJ2-5; TRBD2 might be the D (7 bases). With 4 bases removed from V and 5 bases from J, the gap between germline ends came to 19 bases. Per the germline V gene, CDR1 is KGHDR and CDR2 is SFDVKD. The CDR3 length is 16 residues. DNA of the CDR3: TGTGCCACCAGTGACCCAATTGGAGGGGGAGGGGAGACCCAGTACTTC. Its protein product is CATSDPIGGGGETQYF.

This clonotype was observed at least ten times. This chain connects TRBV25-1 to TRBJ1-2, with 10 bases identical to TRBD1. Germline CDR1 is MGHDK and CDR2 is SYGVNS. The CDR3 has 13 residues. Germline trimming cut 4 bases from V and 6 bases from J; bases unmatched to any gene: 2. The CDR3 is CASSVGQGNGYTF. The DNA for the CDR3 is TGTGCCAGCAGTGTGGGACAGGGGAATGGCTACACCTTC.

The gene calls are TRBV6-5 and TRBJ1-5; 8 positions agree with TRBD1. The ends lost 6 bases at V and 3 bases at J; junction bases unmatched: 7. Germline assignment: CDR1 MNHEY and CDR2 SVGAGI. CDR3 length equals 15 residues. CDR3 sequence reads: CASRRQGFDNQPQHF. The CDR3 DNA is TGTGCCAGCAGAAGACAGGGGTTCGACAATCAGCCCCAGCATTTT.

The chain combines TRBV6-5 with TRBJ1-2; D gene uncertain. This CDR3 is built from 13 residues. V lost 9 bases to trimming and J lost 2 bases, with 13 bases between them. Germline-derived CDR1 and CDR2 are MNHEY and SVGAGI. DNA of the CDR3: TGTGCCAGTTCTGACATCAGAAACTATGGCTACACCTTC. It yields the protein CASSDIRNYGYTF.

The V call is TRBV7-8, the J call TRBJ1-6, with no clear D. The CDR3 consists of 15 residues. CDR1 and CDR2 from the germline V gene are SGHVS and FQNEAQ. Trimming left V 5 bases short and J 5 bases short, with 13 bases between. As DNA, the CDR3 is TGTGCCAGCAGCGCCCGCCCAAGGGATAATTCACCCCTCCACTTT. Protein product: CASSARPRDNSPLHF.

This clonotype was counted a few times. The chain couples TRBV21-1 to TRBJ1-4; TRBD1, the table's D call, was not compared with the DNA. TRBV21-1 has pseudogene status. CDR3 length: 16 residues. This CDR3 is CARLLGGVGLNEKLFF. Here the CDR3 DNA reads TGTGCCAGGTTGTTGGGGGGCGTGGGCCTTAATGAAAAACTGTTTTTT.

This clonotype was recorded many times. This CDR3 reads CASSPGPATNEKLFF. DNA of the CDR3: TGTGCCAGCAGTCCGGGTCCTGCAACTAATGAAAAACTGTTTTTT. This rearrangement joins TRBV6-1 to TRBJ1-4; no clear D. Trimming removed 5 bases at V and 0 bases at J, with 10 bases between. Germline CDR1 and CDR2: MNHNS and SASEGT. This CDR3 contains 15 residues.

This clonotype turned up a few times. The chain is built from TRBV6-2 or TRBV6-3 and TRBJ2-1; perhaps D is TRBD1 or TRBD2 (5 bases each). Looked up from germline, CDR1 is MNHEY and CDR2 is SVGEGT. This CDR3 comprises 12 residues. V dropped 6 bases and J dropped 7 bases, with 10 bases sitting between them. This CDR3 is CASRKEGNEQFF. The CDR3 nucleotides read TGTGCCAGCAGAAAAGAGGGGAATGAGCAGTTCTTC.

This clonotype was counted only a few times. This rearrangement joins TRBV9 to TRBJ2-2; the D gene is possibly TRBD1 (5 bases). The germline V gene encodes CDR1 SGDLS and CDR2 YYNGEE. Trimming removed 0 bases at V and 3 bases at J, with 6 bases between. The CDR3 runs to 14 residues. The CDR3, as DNA: TGTGCCAGCAGCGTAGGGGGCTACACCGGGGAGCTGTTTTTT. Amino acid sequence: CASSVGGYTGELFF.

At least ten counts were recorded for this clonotype. J is TRBJ2-7 and V is TRBV11-2, with no clear D. Germline-derived CDR1 and CDR2 are SGHAT and FQNNGV. V lost 3 bases to trimming and J lost 0 bases, with 6 bases between them. The CDR3 totals 13 residues. This CDR3 reads CASSFPGSYEQYF. CDR3 in DNA: TGTGCCAGCAGCTTCCCGGGCTCCTACGAGCAGTACTTC.

This clonotype was counted between two and nine times. This chain uses TRBV21-1 with TRBJ2-7; no check of the table's D call, TRBD2, against the DNA was made. TRBV21-1 is classified as a pseudogene. The CDR3 runs to 18 residues. DNA for the CDR3: TGTGCCAGCAGCGCCCGCTACCCCCCTATAACAGGGCCCCACGAGCAGTACTTC. It codes for CASSARYPPITGPHEQYF.

In its sample, this clonotype was seen a few times. The chain employs TRBV6-6 and TRBJ1-1, with D tentatively TRBD1 (5 bases). The germline V and J ends were trimmed by 0 bases and 5 bases, with 10 bases remaining between them. This CDR3 has 14 residues. Germline V gene lookup returns CDR1 MNHNY and CDR2 SVGAGI (reference sequence). The CDR3 coding sequence is TGTGCCAGCAGTTACTCGAAAGGGGATACTGAAGCTTTCTTT. Translated: CASSYSKGDTEAFF.

The chain links TRBV6-2 or TRBV6-3 to TRBJ2-1; D possibly corresponds to TRBD2 (6 bases). The ends were cut back, 7 bases at V and 9 bases at J, with 13 bases in the middle. This CDR3 spans 12 amino acids. The V gene's germline CDR1 is MNHEY and CDR2 SVGEGT. Here the CDR3 DNA reads TGTGCCAGCACCCGACTAGGCAGTGAGCAGTTCTTC. Translating gives CASTRLGSEQFF.